This TCR beta chain stems from a study of beta chain features in type 1 diabetes. Study results and limitations: PCR could preferentially amplify shorter templates, alike in patients and controls. Reduced insertions and increased deletions marked VDJ junctions in type 1 diabetes patients.

As to this clone: Its matching antigen is unknown.

The study reverse transcribed the entire isolated RNA, so it sequenced expressed TCRB transcripts. Data came from immunoSEQ multiplex PCR; TCRdb stores just in-frame clones and leaves some out. Among 250,000 to 300,000 clones, roughly 8% were seen once, and the ten largest hold roughly 1%. Every sorted population was more than 95% pure. The V and J ends lost 1 base and 7 bases, in that order; junction bases with no gene match: 2. Germline V gene data show CDR1 as SGHTS and CDR2 as YDEGEE. The CDR3 runs to 14 residues. The receptor was isolated from a woman aged 18 to 35 in good health. V is TRBV5-8 and J is TRBJ2-4; 10 nucleotides line up with TRBD2. Source material: central memory CD4+ T cells from blood. The CDR3 DNA reads as TGTGCCAGCAGCTTGACTAGCGGGGCGAACATTCAGTACTTC. Protein sequence: CASSLTSGANIQYF.